Detailed here is one T cell receptor (beta chain). In this sample, this clonotype turned up once. Its antigen remains unidentified. No base quality information exists; no much larger clone differs at one position. On its own, one read is weak support. Sequencing instrument: Illumina HiSeq 2500. Quantitative 5'-RACE with molecular barcodes was the method used to prepare the TCR beta libraries. The study's own analysis went as follows. A new computational method, built on a probabilistic model of VDJ rearrangement, was used to identify disease-linked TCR variants. TCRdb redid the processing of the public reads, applying fastp at Q25 and MiXCR, and retained in-frame beta chains. Records with the same CDR3 protein are collapsed into one entry carrying the most frequent genes and DNA. TCRdb, rather than the study authors, made the V and J calls. This sample gives about 220,000 distinct CDR3 sequences in total; roughly 24% of them show up just once. Together, the top ten hold under 8% of the sample.

Relative to germline, V is 1 base shorter and J is 6 bases shorter, with 10 bases between their ends. CDR1 and CDR2 were assigned from the germline V gene as KGHSH and LQKENI. Measured from the cysteine to the phenylalanine, the CDR3 is 13 residues long. Only the CDR3 DNA stays, 39 bases, in frame from base 1. The data were obtained in a study of CD8 T cells in ankylosing spondylitis (dated by TCRdb to between 2016 and 2019). Broadly, across the study: The study profiled T cell receptor beta repertoires in healthy donors and ankylosing spondylitis patients to find disease-linked TCR variants. The full study cohort comprised around 25 ankylosing spondylitis patients and some 100 healthy donors. Peripheral blood was sampled, and synovial fluid was also collected from ankylosing spondylitis patients. Study-wide findings and limitations: The disease-linked clones were reported as significantly enriched in matched synovial fluid samples from ankylosing spondylitis patients. Some motif variants were previously reported in synovial fluid and blood of reactive arthritis patients, suggesting common disease-initiation mechanisms. A TCR beta motif of several highly homologous amino acid variants appeared characteristic of blood from ankylosing spondylitis patients. The disease-linked clones showed a CD8+ phenotype and occurred at relatively low frequencies in peripheral blood.

The receptor chain draws on TRBV18 and TRBJ2-7; the D gene is possibly TRBD1 or TRBD2, with 5 bases matching each. Sequencing used blood, either unsorted or a sorted T cell fraction (not recorded which). This receptor was obtained from a male donor with ankylosing spondylitis or in good health (not recorded which). The CDR3 loop reads CASSPQRGGEQYF. Here is the DNA: TGTGCCAGCTCACCACAACGGGGCGGCGAGCAGTACTTC.